Below, 14 T cell receptor beta chains from the same sample are listed, as sequenced in a study of cytomegalovirus exposure and HLA in healthy donors. With 60 Vbeta and 13 Jbeta primers, the PCR was carried out. This table comes from immunoSEQ multiplex PCR, and its TCRdb copy is limited to in-frame clones, with some not included. Of 40,000 or so clones in the sample, around 69% were seen once. What was sequenced was PBMCs. These receptors came from a woman aged 30 to 39 in good health and CMV-seropositive.

This rearrangement joins TRBV7-3 to TRBJ1-1; D is ambiguous. The CDR3 sequence is 13 residues long. CDR1 is SGHTA and CDR2 is FQGTGA in the germline V gene. V lost 0 bases to trimming and J lost 5 bases, with 7 bases between them. DNA of the CDR3: TGTGCCAGCAGCTTAACTCCTATAACTGAAGCTTTCTTT. This codes for CASSLTPITEAFF.

This clone was picked up a small number of times. CDR3 sequence reads: CASSPTGADTQYF. CDR3 bases: TGTGCCAGCAGTCCAACAGGGGCGGATACGCAGTATTTT. The chain uses TRBV25-1 and TRBJ2-3, with 7 nucleotides matching TRBD1. Germline CDR1 is MGHDK and CDR2 is SYGVNS. V lost 5 bases and J lost 6; bases outside the gene matches: 5. This CDR3 has 13 amino acids.

In its sample, this clone was seen a few times. J is TRBJ2-7 and V is TRBV19, with D maybe TRBD1 (5 bases). V lost 7 bases, J lost 0 bases, and 10 bases lay in between. The CDR3 totals 13 residues. Germline CDR1 is LNHDA and CDR2 is SQIVND (reference sequence). CDR3 in amino acids: CASTPGHSYEQYF. In DNA form, the CDR3 reads TGTGCCAGTACTCCAGGACACTCCTACGAGCAGTACTTC.

The chain uses TRBV11-2 and TRBJ1-1; D remains ambiguous. Between the trimmed V and J ends, which lost 5 bases and 2 bases, there was a span of 15 bases. The CDR3 has 15 residues. Per the germline V gene, CDR1 is SGHAT and CDR2 is FQNNGV. CDR3 sequence (DNA): TGTGCCAGCAGCCAGCGCCCAAATCCCAACACTGAAGCTTTCTTT. Translating gives CASSQRPNPNTEAFF. Filled out from reference TRBV11-2 and TRBJ1-1, the complete variable domain reads EAGVAQSPRYKIIEKRQSVAFWCNPISGHATLYWYQQILGQGPKLLIQFQNNGVVDDSQLPKDRFSAERLKGVDSTLKIQPAKLEDSAVYLCASSQRPNPNTEAFFGQGTRLTVV.

This sequence joins TRBV4-1 and TRBJ2-7; 7 bases align to TRBD2. The CDR3 has 16 residues. V shed 0 bases, J shed 3 bases, and the junction held 8 bases outside the gene matches. Germline assignment: CDR1 MGHRA and CDR2 YSYEKL. The CDR3 is CASSQDLRGSIYEQYF. In nucleotides, the CDR3 is TGCGCCAGCAGCCAAGATCTCCGCGGGAGTATCTACGAGCAGTACTTC.

This chain joins TRBV9 and TRBJ2-1, with D maybe TRBD2 (7 bases). Germline V gene sequence: CDR1 SGDLS, CDR2 YYNGEE. CDR3 size: 11 residues. Trimming shortened V by 4 bases and J by 9 bases, and 8 bases separated the two germline ends. The CDR3 loop reads CASSRGGEQFF. CDR3 nucleotides: TGTGCCAGCAGCAGGGGGGGTGAGCAGTTCTTC.

The chain combines TRBV9 with TRBJ2-7; 9 positions match TRBD1. Per the germline V gene, CDR1 is SGDLS and CDR2 is YYNGEE. V trimming: 2 bases; J trimming: 4 bases; junction bases outside the gene matches: 4. The CDR3 is 14 residues long. CDR3 protein: CASSVLDRGYEQYF. The DNA of the CDR3 is TGTGCCAGCAGCGTTCTTGACAGGGGGTACGAGCAGTACTTC.

The genes are TRBV28 and TRBJ1-3, with unresolved D. The germline CDR1 and CDR2 sequences are MDHEN and SYDVKM. The length of the CDR3 is 14 residues. V was shortened by 8 bases and J by 0 bases, with 11 bases between the two germline ends. CDR3 in amino acids: CASGLSGSGNTIYF. Written as DNA, the CDR3 is TGTGCCAGCGGACTTTCCGGCTCTGGAAACACCATATATTTT.

The V gene is TRBV2, the J gene TRBJ2-3, with D perhaps matching TRBD1 (6 bases). CDR1 and CDR2 (germline): SNHLY, FYNNEI. This CDR3 is built from 18 residues. Between the trimmed V and J ends, which lost 6 bases and 4 bases, there was a span of 26 bases. CDR3 residues: CASRYNPGQLEISDTQYF. The DNA of the CDR3 is TGTGCCAGCAGATACAATCCCGGACAGTTAGAAATATCAGATACGCAGTATTTT.

This chain links TRBV11-2 with TRBJ2-1, with TRBD2 matching 11 bases. Germline loops: CDR1 SGHAT, CDR2 FQNNGV. Trimming removed 2 bases from V and 4 bases from J; junction bases left unmatched: 10. The length of the CDR3 is 18 residues. The CDR3 sequence: CASSLTGLAGRGYNEQFF. The CDR3, as DNA: TGTGCCAGCAGCTTAACCGGACTAGCGGGCAGGGGGTACAATGAGCAGTTCTTC.

The V gene is TRBV27, the J gene TRBJ1-4; D is ambiguous. CDR3 length: 14 residues. V was trimmed by 6 bases and J by 6 bases, leaving 14 bases between them. Germline CDR1 and CDR2: MNHEY and SMNVEV (reference sequence). The CDR3 sequence: CASSSTRVDEKLFF. Here the CDR3 DNA reads TGTGCCAGCAGCTCCACCCGAGTTGATGAAAAACTGTTTTTT.

The V call is TRBV27, the J call TRBJ2-1, with 10 positions matching TRBD2. Germline CDR1 reads MNHEY; CDR2 reads SMNVEV (reference sequence). V shed 5 bases and J 9 bases; nucleotides not matched to a gene: 7. This CDR3 spans 14 amino acids. In DNA, the CDR3 is TGTGCCAGCAGTACCGGGACTAGCGCCGGTGAGCAGTTCTTC. Translated, it gives CASSTGTSAGEQFF.

V gene TRBV6-5 combines with J gene TRBJ2-1, with TRBD2 matching 7 bases. The length of the CDR3 is 15 residues. The trim removed 7 bases at V and 8 bases at J, leaving 14 bases unmatched. Germline V gene lookup returns CDR1 MNHEY and CDR2 SVGAGI. CDR3 sequence: CASTKAGVPPDEQFF. The CDR3 nucleotides read TGTGCCAGCACCAAGGCGGGGGTACCCCCCGATGAGCAGTTCTTC.

The J gene is TRBJ2-1, the V gene TRBV27, with 11 bases that match TRBD1. Looked up from germline, CDR1 is MNHEY and CDR2 is SMNVEV (reference sequence). V shed 6 bases, J shed 6 bases, and the junction held 7 bases outside the gene matches. This CDR3 has 15 amino acids. The CDR3 region has the DNA TGTGCCAGCAGCGCCGGACAGGGGGCCCCCAATGAGCAGTTCTTC. It translates to CASSAGQGAPNEQFF.